The next 30 T cell receptor beta chains were all read from a single sample in a study of OX40 agonist ivuxolimab in advanced cancers. Data came from immunoSEQ multiplex PCR; TCRdb stores just in-frame clones and leaves some out. The repertoire holds under 80,000 clones, with roughly 93% as singletons. The sequencing used CD4+ or CD8+ T cells sorted from blood, collected in a trial of the OX40 agonist ivuxolimab. These receptors came from an adult with an advanced solid tumor such as melanoma, head and neck, liver or kidney cancer.

The chain links TRBV5-5 to TRBJ1-2; D is undetermined. Trimming removed 4 bases at V and 5 bases at J, with 12 bases between. The CDR3 consists of 13 residues. In germline, CDR1 is SGHKS, CDR2 YYEKEE (reference sequence). DNA for the CDR3: TGTGCCAGCAGCACTTCCGGGGAATATGGCTACACCTTC. It encodes CASSTSGEYGYTF.

CDR3 coding DNA: TGTGCCAGCAGCCTAATAGCGGGAGGGACAGATACGCAGTATTTT. Its protein is CASSLIAGGTDTQYF. This sequence joins TRBV7-9 and TRBJ2-3; 11 bases map to TRBD2. Germline-derived CDR1 and CDR2 are SEHNR and FQNEAQ (reference sequence). Trimming at V came to 5 bases and at J to 3 bases, leaving 4 bases not matched to a gene. There are 15 residues in the CDR3.

This rearrangement joins TRBV30 to TRBJ1-4; 9 bases are shared with TRBD1. The CDR3 covers 12 residues. The V gene end was trimmed by 3 bases and the J gene end by 8 bases; junction bases not matched to a gene: 1. CDR1 and CDR2 (germline): GTSNPN, SVGIG (reference sequence). The CDR3 loop reads CAWRTGGEKLFF. The CDR3 bases are TGTGCCTGGAGGACAGGGGGAGAAAAACTGTTTTTT.

J is TRBJ1-1 and V is TRBV19; 10 bases agree with TRBD1. The CDR3 is made up of 18 amino acids. The ends lost 4 bases at V and 4 bases at J; junction bases unmatched: 15. Germline-derived CDR1 and CDR2 are LNHDA and SQIVND (reference sequence). DNA for the CDR3: TGTGCCAGTAGTACCCCAGGACAGGGGGATCCAGGCCCCACTGAAGCTTTCTTT. Its translation is CASSTPGQGDPGPTEAFF.

V and J are TRBV5-1 and TRBJ2-5; 7 bases are shared with TRBD2. The CDR3 runs 16 residues. With 3 bases clipped from V and 3 bases from J, the junction kept 11 bases outside the gene matches. The germline V gene has CDR1 SGHRS and CDR2 YFSETQ. CDR3 bases: TGCGCCAGCAGCTCTTATCCTGCCGCGGGGGAAGAGACCCAGTACTTC. Its translation is CASSSYPAAGEETQYF.

The rearrangement links TRBV19 to TRBJ1-2; D is uncertain. V was clipped by 1 base and J by 4 bases, with 10 bases between them. Per germline, CDR1 LNHDA and CDR2 SQIVND (reference sequence). The CDR3 totals 14 residues. CDR3: CASSIVQVGYGYTF. In DNA, the CDR3 is TGTGCCAGTAGTATAGTTCAGGTCGGCTATGGCTACACCTTC.

This chain uses TRBV6-1 with TRBJ1-5; TRBD1 is a possible D gene (6 bases). Per the germline V gene, CDR1 is MNHNS and CDR2 is SASEGT. The CDR3 is made up of 16 amino acids. V was pared by 4 bases and J by 2 bases, with 15 bases between. As DNA, the CDR3 is TGTGCCAGCAGTGTACTCCGACAGGATCGCAATCAGCCCCAGCATTTT. Translation gives CASSVLRQDRNQPQHF.

The chain employs TRBV6-1 and TRBJ2-3; possibly TRBD1 for D (5 bases). Trimming took 1 base from V and 1 from J, leaving 12 bases between them. Germline V lookup: CDR1 MNHNS, CDR2 SASEGT. This CDR3 comprises 16 residues. The CDR3 DNA is TGTGCCAGCAGTGAAGAAAGGGGATGGGGCACAGATACGCAGTATTTT. Translated, it gives CASSEERGWGTDTQYF.

V and J are TRBV6-6 and TRBJ1-5; TRBD1 might be the D (5 bases). With 6 bases removed from V and 4 bases from J, the gap between germline ends came to 16 bases. The CDR3 contains 15 residues. Germline lookup yields CDR1 MNHNY and CDR2 SVGAGI (reference sequence). In DNA, the CDR3 is TGTGCCAGCAGCTTGGACACCCCAATTAATCAGCCCCAGCATTTT. Its protein product is CASSLDTPINQPQHF.

The genes are TRBV19 and TRBJ1-4; 7 positions match TRBD1. CDR3 length: 13 amino acids. V shed 7 bases, J shed 4 bases, and the junction held 3 bases outside the gene matches. CDR1 and CDR2 (germline): LNHDA, SQIVND (reference sequence). The CDR3 nucleotides read TGTGCCAGTACAGGGGGTTATAATGAAAAACTGTTTTTT. This codes for CASTGGYNEKLFF. Full variable domain (missing parts from reference TRBV19 and TRBJ1-4): DGGITQSPKYLFRKEGQNVTLSCEQNLNHDAMYWYRQDPGQGLRLIYYSQIVNDFQKGDIAEGYSVSREKKESFPLTVTSAQKNPTAFYLCASTGGYNEKLFFGSGTQLSVL.

This clone was detected only once. The chain combines TRBV5-1 with TRBJ2-3; 7 bases agree with TRBD2. CDR1 and CDR2 from the germline V gene are SGHRS and YFSETQ. There are 15 residues in the CDR3. V lost 1 base, J lost 3 bases, and 5 bases stayed unmatched. As DNA, the CDR3 is TGCGCCAGCAGCTTGTTGCGGGAGTCAACAGATACGCAGTATTTT. Translated, it gives CASSLLRESTDTQYF. Full variable domain (outside the CDR3, taken from reference TRBV5-1 and TRBJ2-3): KAGVTQTPRYLIKTRGQQVTLSCSPISGHRSVSWYQQTPGQGLQFLFEYFSETQRNKGNFPGRFSGRQFSNSRSEMNVSTLELGDSALYLCASSLLRESTDTQYFGPGTRLTVL.

The chain couples TRBV4-1 to TRBJ2-1; 10 nucleotides agree with TRBD1. The CDR3 extends over 16 amino acids. Trimming cost V 2 bases and J 1 base; bases outside gene matches: 2. Germline CDR1 MGHRA, CDR2 YSYEKL. This CDR3 reads CASSQRQGASYNEQFF. The CDR3 nucleotides read TGCGCCAGCAGCCAACGACAGGGGGCTTCCTACAATGAGCAGTTCTTC.

The CDR3 DNA reads TGCGCCAGCAGCCCGGGCGACTATGGCTACACCTTC. Translating gives CASSPGDYGYTF. The J gene is TRBJ1-2, the V gene TRBV5-1, with D hard to call. V was cut by 4 bases and J by 3 bases, with 7 bases left in between. CDR1 and CDR2 from the germline V gene are SGHRS and YFSETQ. The CDR3 totals 12 residues.

CDR3 sequence: CASSQVGLGIGEQYF. The CDR3 coding sequence is TGCGCCAGCAGCCAAGTTGGCCTAGGGATTGGCGAGCAGTACTTC. J is TRBJ2-7 and V is TRBV4-1; D unresolved. Germline CDR1 reads MGHRA; CDR2 reads YSYEKL. Trimming stripped 1 base from V and 6 bases from J, with 16 bases between. This CDR3 region has 15 residues.

The chain employs TRBV6-4 and TRBJ1-2, with D tentatively TRBD1 (6 bases). The CDR3 is 14 amino acids. The germline gives CDR1 MRHNA, CDR2 SNTAGT. V lost 0 bases and J lost 8, with 13 bases in between. CDR3 in DNA: TGTGCCAGCAGTGACTCAGGGGGATCTGCAGGCTACACCTTC. Protein product: CASSDSGGSAGYTF.

The genes are TRBV5-1 and TRBJ2-7, with 10 bases lining up with TRBD1. The germline gives CDR1 SGHRS, CDR2 YFSETQ. Trimming at V came to 1 base and at J to 2 bases, leaving 3 bases not matched to a gene. This CDR3 is 15 amino acids long. The CDR3 nucleotides read TGCGCCAGCAGCTTGTCCGGGACAGGGGCCTACGAGCAGTACTTC. Protein sequence: CASSLSGTGAYEQYF.

The V and J genes are TRBV27 and TRBJ2-3; 7 positions agree with TRBD1. Germline values: CDR1 MNHEY, CDR2 SMNVEV (reference sequence). This CDR3 has 16 residues. Trimming took 5 bases from V and 4 from J; bases not matched to a gene: 12. CDR3 residues: CASSPKARDSPDTQYF. The CDR3 DNA sequence: TGTGCCAGCAGTCCCAAAGCCAGGGACAGCCCAGATACGCAGTATTTT.

The V call is TRBV11-3, the J call TRBJ2-1, with unresolved D. The CDR3 sequence is 13 residues long. V was cut by 4 bases and J by 5 bases, with 9 bases left in between. Germline CDR1 is SGHNT and CDR2 is YENEEA. The CDR3 spells CASSWTFNNEQFF. The CDR3 DNA reads TGTGCCAGCAGCTGGACCTTTAACAATGAGCAGTTCTTC. Based on the CDR3 plus reference TRBV11-3 and TRBJ2-1, the full variable domain is EAGVVQSPRYKIIEKKQPVAFWCNPISGHNTLYWYLQNLGQGPELLIRYENEEAVDDSQLPKDRFSAERLKGVDSTLKIQPAELGDSAVYLCASSWTFNNEQFFGPGTRLTVL.

The chain combines TRBV29-1 with TRBJ2-3; D uncertain. The V and J ends lost 6 bases and 8 bases respectively, with 15 bases between them. The CDR3 runs 12 residues. CDR1 and CDR2 (germline): SQVTM, ANQGSEA. In DNA form, the CDR3 reads TGCAGCGTACGCACAGATCAAATTACGCAGTATTTT. It translates to CSVRTDQITQYF.

V and J are TRBV6-6 and TRBJ1-2, with D possibly matching TRBD1 (6 bases). V lost 0 bases, J lost 4 bases, and 12 bases lay in between. The germline CDR1 and CDR2 sequences are MNHNY and SVGAGI (reference sequence). CDR3 length: 15 residues. The CDR3 protein is CASSYSSTGSYGYTF. CDR3 coding DNA: TGTGCCAGCAGTTACTCGAGTACAGGGTCCTATGGCTACACCTTC.

V gene TRBV11-2 combines with J gene TRBJ2-5; D is uncertain. Trimming left V 2 bases short and J 1 base short, with 2 bases between. The germline gives CDR1 SGHAT, CDR2 FQNNGV. The CDR3 has 12 residues. The CDR3 spells CASSLLQETQYF. The CDR3 DNA follows: TGTGCCAGCAGCTTACTCCAAGAGACCCAGTACTTC.

The chain joins TRBV6-6 to TRBJ2-5; the D call may be TRBD1 or TRBD2 (5 bases each). The assigned J gene may be wrong: the sequence end matches TRBJ2-7 better. This CDR3 is 13 amino acids long. CDR1 and CDR2 from the germline V gene are MNHNY and SVGAGI (reference sequence). The CDR3 bases are TGTGCCAGCGTAGGTGAGGGACCCTACGAGCAGTACTTC. Encoded protein: CASVGEGPYEQYF.

V gene TRBV27 combines with J gene TRBJ1-4; TRBD1 agrees at 7 bases. The CDR3 contains 15 residues. CDR1 MNHEY and CDR2 SMNVEV come from the germline V gene (reference sequence). Unmatched junction bases numbered 6, after V lost 1 base and J lost 7 bases. This chain's CDR3 is CASSLFGTEGEKLFF. In DNA form, the CDR3 reads TGTGCCAGCAGTTTATTTGGGACAGAAGGTGAAAAACTGTTTTTT.

The chain employs TRBV27 and TRBJ2-1, with D perhaps TRBD1 (5 bases). Germline loops: CDR1 MNHEY, CDR2 SMNVEV (reference sequence). This CDR3 region has 15 residues. Deletions cut 5 bases from V and 4 bases from J, with 15 bases between. The CDR3 nucleotides are TGTGCCAGCAGTCGAACAGGCCGACAATACAATGAGCAGTTCTTC. Translating gives CASSRTGRQYNEQFF.

The V gene is TRBV5-6, the J gene TRBJ2-6, with D possibly matching TRBD1 (5 bases). Trimming took 4 bases from V and 0 from J, leaving 14 bases between them. Germline V CDR1 and CDR2: SGHDT, YYEEEE. This CDR3 contains 17 residues. Written as DNA, the CDR3 is TGTGCCAGCAGCCAGGCAGGACACCACTCTGGGGCCAACGTCCTGACTTTC. It codes for CASSQAGHHSGANVLTF.

This chain links TRBV27 with TRBJ2-1; 12 positions match TRBD2. This CDR3 comprises 16 residues. Germline assignment: CDR1 MNHEY and CDR2 SMNVEV (reference sequence). V shed 3 bases, J shed 6 bases, and the junction held 6 bases outside the gene matches. The CDR3 DNA reads as TGTGCCAGCAGTTTTATCCCTAGCGGGAGGGGCAATGAGCAGTTCTTC. Translating it yields CASSFIPSGRGNEQFF.

V gene TRBV4-3 combines with J gene TRBJ2-7, with D uncertain. From germline, CDR1 is LGHNA and CDR2 YSLEER. This CDR3 is built from 15 residues. V was clipped by 1 base and J by 3 bases, with 13 bases between them. The CDR3 DNA is TGCGCCAGCAGCCAAGTTGTAGGGTTCGGCTACGAGCAGTACTTC. Residues: CASSQVVGFGYEQYF.

The V call is TRBV29-1, the J call TRBJ2-1; possibly TRBD1 for D (5 bases). The CDR3 covers 13 residues. Germline V gives CDR1 SQVTM, CDR2 ANQGSEA. V was cut by 0 bases and J by 8 bases, with 11 bases left in between. The chain's CDR3 is CSVEEAGPYEQFF. The CDR3 nucleotides read TGCAGCGTTGAAGAAGCAGGGCCTTATGAGCAGTTCTTC.

The rearrangement joins TRBV6-4 to TRBJ1-1; D remains ambiguous. Trimming removed 1 base at V and 3 bases at J, with 6 bases between. The CDR3 totals 13 residues. The V gene's germline CDR1 is MRHNA and CDR2 SNTAGT. CDR3 sequence: CASSDFPYTEAFF. CDR3 sequence (DNA): TGTGCCAGCAGTGACTTTCCGTACACTGAAGCTTTCTTT.

This clone appeared once. This chain joins TRBV27 and TRBJ1-2; 11 nucleotides line up with TRBD1. This CDR3 spans 15 amino acids. CDR1 is MNHEY and CDR2 is SMNVEV in the germline V gene (reference sequence). J gave up 8 bases and V 6 bases, and 11 bases lay outside the gene matches. The CDR3 region has the DNA TGTGCCAGCAGCCCCGCCGGGACAGGGGGACGGGGCTACACCTTC. Residues: CASSPAGTGGRGYTF.